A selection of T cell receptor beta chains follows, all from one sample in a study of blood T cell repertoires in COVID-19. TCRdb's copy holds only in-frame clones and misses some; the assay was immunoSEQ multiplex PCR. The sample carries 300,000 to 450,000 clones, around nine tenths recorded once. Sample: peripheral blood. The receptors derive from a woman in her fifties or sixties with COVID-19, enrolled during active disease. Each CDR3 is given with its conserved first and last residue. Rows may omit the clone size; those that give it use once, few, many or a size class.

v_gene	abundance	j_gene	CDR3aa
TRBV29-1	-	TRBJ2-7	CSVENSYYEQYF
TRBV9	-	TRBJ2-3	CASSPTGGPVWGPPLGTDTQYF
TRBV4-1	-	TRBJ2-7	CASSLIYTSVEQYF
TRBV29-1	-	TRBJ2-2	CSVGDRAHNTGELFF
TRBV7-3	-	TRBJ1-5	CASSAATGQLNQPQHF
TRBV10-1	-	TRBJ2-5	CASSESGRRAQYF
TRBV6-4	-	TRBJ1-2	CASSDDWTYYGYTF
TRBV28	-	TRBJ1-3	CASSLGTGALSGNTIYF
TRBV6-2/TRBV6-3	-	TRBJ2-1	CASSYPGFNNEQFF
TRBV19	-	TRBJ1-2	CASSIGTVPGLDYTF
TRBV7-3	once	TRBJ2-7	CASSTQASGPREQYF
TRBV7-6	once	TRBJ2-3	CASSSMTSASTDTQYF
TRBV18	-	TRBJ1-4	CASSPAPGTAHEKLFF
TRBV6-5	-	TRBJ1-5	CASSPTATSNQPQHF
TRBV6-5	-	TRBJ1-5	CAGHRGDSNQPQHF
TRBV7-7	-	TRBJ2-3	CASSLAVGQGADTQYF
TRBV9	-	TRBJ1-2	CASSQQTGVNYGYTF
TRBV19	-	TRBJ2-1	CASSIYSLTSYNEQFF
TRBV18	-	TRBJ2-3	CASSPGLTDTQYF
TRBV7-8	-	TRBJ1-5	CASSLGLGSQPQHF
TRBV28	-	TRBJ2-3	CASRGGGSTDTQYF
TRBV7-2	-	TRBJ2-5	CASSLWLGQQETQYF
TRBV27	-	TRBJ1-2	CASSFNQEFYGYTF
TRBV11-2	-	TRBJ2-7	CASSPWGGNEQYF
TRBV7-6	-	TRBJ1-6	CASSTDRGANSPLHF
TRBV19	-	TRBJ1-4	CASTTGTGGRPNEKLFF
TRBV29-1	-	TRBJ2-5	CSVEPRDRHQETQYF
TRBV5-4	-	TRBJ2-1	CASSFMGLAGGNEQFF
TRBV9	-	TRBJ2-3	CAKWGVGDTQYF
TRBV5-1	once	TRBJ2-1	CASSPTSGGRDEQFF
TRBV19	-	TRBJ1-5	CASAALEQPQHF
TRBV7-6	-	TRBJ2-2	CASSYYKPGTNTGELFF
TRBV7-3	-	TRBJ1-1	CASSFTGNTEAFF
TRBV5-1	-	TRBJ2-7	CASSLVGDKVYEQYF
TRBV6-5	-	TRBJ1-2	CASSYSSGGIGYGYTF
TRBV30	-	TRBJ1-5	CAWSPSLGNRPQHF
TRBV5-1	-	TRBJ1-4	CASSAQGSIAEKLFF
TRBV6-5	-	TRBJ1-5	CASSYSNRGGNQPQHF
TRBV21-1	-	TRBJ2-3	CASSLCSGDTQYF
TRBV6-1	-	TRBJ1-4	CASSEPGQINEKLFF
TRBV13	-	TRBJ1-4	CASSLGTANEKLFF
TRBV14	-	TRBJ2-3	CASSRTGSRTDTQYF
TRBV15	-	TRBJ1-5	CATSRDWSKPQHF
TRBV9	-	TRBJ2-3	CASSVIAGSTDTQYF
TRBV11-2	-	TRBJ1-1	CASSPPYQRSSEAFF